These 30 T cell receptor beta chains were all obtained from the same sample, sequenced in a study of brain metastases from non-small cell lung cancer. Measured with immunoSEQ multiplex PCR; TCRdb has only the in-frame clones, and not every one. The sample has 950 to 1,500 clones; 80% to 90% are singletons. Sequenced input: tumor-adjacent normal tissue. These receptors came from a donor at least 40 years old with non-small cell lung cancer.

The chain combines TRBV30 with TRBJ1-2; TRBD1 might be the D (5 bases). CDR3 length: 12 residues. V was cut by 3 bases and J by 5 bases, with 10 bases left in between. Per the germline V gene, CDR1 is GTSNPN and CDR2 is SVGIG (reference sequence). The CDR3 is CAWSRESYGYTF. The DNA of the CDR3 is TGTGCCTGGAGCAGGGAATCTTATGGCTACACCTTC.

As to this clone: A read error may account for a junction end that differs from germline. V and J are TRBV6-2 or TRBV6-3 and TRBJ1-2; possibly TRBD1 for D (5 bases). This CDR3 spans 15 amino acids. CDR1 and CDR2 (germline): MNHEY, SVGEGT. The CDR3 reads CASSGATGPGGGYTF. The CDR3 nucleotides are TGTGCCAGCAGCGGGGCGACGGGACCGGGAGGCGGCTACACCTTT.

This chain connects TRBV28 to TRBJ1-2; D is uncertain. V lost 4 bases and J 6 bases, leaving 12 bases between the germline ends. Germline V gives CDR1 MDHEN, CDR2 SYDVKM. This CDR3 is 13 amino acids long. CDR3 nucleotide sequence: TGTGCCAGCAGTTCCGGACTTATCGATGGCTACACCTTC. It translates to CASSSGLIDGYTF.

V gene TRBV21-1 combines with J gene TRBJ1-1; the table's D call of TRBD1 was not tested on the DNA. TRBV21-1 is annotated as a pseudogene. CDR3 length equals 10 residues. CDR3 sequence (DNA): TGTGCCAGCAGCAAGAGCAGGGCTTTCTTT. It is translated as CASSKSRAFF.

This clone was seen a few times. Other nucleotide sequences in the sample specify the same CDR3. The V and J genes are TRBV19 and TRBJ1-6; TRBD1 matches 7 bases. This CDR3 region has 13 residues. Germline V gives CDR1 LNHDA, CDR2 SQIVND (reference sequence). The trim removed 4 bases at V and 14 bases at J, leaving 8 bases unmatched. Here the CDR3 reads CASSNPTGTALHF. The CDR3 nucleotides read TGTGCCAGTAGTAACCCAACCGGGACAGCCCTCCACTTT.

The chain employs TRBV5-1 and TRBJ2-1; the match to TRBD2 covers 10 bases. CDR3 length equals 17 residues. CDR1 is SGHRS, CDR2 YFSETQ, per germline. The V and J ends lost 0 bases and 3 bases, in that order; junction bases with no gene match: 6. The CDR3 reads CASSLGVAGGFYNEQFF. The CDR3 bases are TGCGCCAGCAGCTTGGGAGTAGCGGGGGGCTTCTACAATGAGCAGTTCTTC.

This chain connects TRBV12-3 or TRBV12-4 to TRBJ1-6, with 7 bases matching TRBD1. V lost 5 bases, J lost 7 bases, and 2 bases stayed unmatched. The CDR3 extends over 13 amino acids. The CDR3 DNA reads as TGTGCCAGCAGTACGGGACAGAATTCACCCCTCCACTTT. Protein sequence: CASSTGQNSPLHF.

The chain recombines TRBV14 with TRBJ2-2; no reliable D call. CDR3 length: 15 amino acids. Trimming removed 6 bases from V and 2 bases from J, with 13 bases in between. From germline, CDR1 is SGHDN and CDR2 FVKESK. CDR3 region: CASSSTAYNTGELFF. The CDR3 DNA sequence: TGTGCCAGCAGTTCAACAGCCTATAACACCGGGGAGCTGTTTTTT. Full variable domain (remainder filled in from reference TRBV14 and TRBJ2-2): EAGVTQFPSHSVIEKGQTVTLRCDPISGHDNLYWYRRVMGKEIKFLLHFVKESKQDESGMPNNRFLAERTGGTYSTLKVQPAELEDSGVYFCASSSTAYNTGELFFGEGSRLTVL.

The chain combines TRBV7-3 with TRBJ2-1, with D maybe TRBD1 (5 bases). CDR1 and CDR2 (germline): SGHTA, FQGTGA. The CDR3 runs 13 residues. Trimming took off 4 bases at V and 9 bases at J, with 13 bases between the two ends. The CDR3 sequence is CASSSQGIGEQFF. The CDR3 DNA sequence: TGTGCCAGCAGCTCTCAGGGTATTGGTGAGCAGTTCTTC.

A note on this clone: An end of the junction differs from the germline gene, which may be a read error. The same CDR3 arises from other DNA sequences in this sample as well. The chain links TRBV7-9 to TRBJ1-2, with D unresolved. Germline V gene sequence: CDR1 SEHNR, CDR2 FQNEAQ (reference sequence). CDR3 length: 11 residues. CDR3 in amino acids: CATPTDYGYTF. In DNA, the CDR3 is TGTGCCACCCCAACGGACTATGGTTACACCTTC. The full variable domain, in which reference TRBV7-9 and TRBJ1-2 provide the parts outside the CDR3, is DTGVSQNPRHKITKRGQNVTFRCDPISEHNRLYWYRQTLGQGPEFLTYFQNEAQLEKSRLLSDRFSAERPKGSFSTLEIQRTEQGDSAMYLCATPTDYGYTFGSGTRLTVV.

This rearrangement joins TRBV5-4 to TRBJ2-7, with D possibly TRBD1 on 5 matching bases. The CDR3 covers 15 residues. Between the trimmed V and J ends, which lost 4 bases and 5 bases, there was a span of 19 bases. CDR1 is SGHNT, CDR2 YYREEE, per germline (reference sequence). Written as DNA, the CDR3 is TGTGCCAGCAGCCACTTTCAGGTGGGGCAAGACGAGCAGTACTTC. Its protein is CASSHFQVGQDEQYF.

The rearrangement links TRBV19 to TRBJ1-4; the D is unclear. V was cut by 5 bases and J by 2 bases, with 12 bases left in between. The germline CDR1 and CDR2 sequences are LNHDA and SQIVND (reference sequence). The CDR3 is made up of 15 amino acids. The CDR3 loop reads CASSPRTATNEKLFF. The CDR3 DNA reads TGTGCCAGTAGTCCTAGGACGGCCACTAATGAAAAACTGTTTTTT.

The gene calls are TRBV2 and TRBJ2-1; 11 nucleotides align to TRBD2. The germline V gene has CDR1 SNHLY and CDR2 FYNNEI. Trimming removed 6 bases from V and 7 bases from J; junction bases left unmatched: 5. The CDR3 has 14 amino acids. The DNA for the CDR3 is TGTGCCAGCAGGATTAGCGGGGGGGTAAATGAGCAGTTCTTC. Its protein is CASRISGGVNEQFF.

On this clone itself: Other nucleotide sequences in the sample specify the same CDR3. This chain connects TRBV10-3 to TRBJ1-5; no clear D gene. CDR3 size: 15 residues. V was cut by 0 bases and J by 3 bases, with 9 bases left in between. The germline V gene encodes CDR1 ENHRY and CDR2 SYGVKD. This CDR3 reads CAISESDGINQPQHF. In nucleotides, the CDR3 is TGTGCCATCAGTGAGTCGGACGGGATCAATCAGCCCCAGCATTTT.

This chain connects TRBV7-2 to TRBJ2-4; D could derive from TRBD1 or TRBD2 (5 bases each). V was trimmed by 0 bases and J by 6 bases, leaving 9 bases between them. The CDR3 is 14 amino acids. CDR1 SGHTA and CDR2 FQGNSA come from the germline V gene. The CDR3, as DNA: TGTGCCAGCAGCTTAGCGAGGGGTTCAAACATTCAGTACTTC. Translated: CASSLARGSNIQYF.

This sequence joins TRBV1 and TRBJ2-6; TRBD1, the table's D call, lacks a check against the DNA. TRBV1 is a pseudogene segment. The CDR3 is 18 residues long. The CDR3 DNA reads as TGCACCAGCAGCCTCTTTTGTTTGTGCACAAGTCGGGCCAACGTCCTGACTTTC. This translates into CTSSLFCLCTSRANVLTF.

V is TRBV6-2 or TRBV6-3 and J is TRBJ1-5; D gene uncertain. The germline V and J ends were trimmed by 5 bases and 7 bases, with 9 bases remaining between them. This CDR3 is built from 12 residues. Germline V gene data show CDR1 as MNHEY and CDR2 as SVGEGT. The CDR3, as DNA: TGTGCCAGCAGTCTCCCGGGACAGCCCCAGCATTTT. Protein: CASSLPGQPQHF.

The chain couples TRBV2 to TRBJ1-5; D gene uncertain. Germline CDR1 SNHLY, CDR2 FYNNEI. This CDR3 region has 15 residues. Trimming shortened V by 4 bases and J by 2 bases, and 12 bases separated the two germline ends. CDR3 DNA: TGTGCCAGCAGTGGTCTGGGAGTAGGCAATCAGCCCCAGCATTTT. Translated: CASSGLGVGNQPQHF.

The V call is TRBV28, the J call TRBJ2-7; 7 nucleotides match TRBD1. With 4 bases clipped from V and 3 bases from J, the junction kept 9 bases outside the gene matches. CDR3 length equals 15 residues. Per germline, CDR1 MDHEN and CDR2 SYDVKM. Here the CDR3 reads CASSSKTGSLYEQYF. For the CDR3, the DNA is TGTGCCAGCAGTTCTAAGACAGGGAGTCTCTACGAGCAGTACTTC.

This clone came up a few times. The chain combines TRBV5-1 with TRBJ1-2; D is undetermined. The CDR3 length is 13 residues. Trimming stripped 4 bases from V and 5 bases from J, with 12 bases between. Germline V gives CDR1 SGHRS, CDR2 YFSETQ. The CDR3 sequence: CASSHLLDYGYTF. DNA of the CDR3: TGCGCCAGCAGCCACCTACTTGATTATGGCTACACCTTC.

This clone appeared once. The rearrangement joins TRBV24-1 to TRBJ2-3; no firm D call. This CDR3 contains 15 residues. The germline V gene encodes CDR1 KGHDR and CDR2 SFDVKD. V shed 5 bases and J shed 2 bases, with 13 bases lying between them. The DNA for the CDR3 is TGTGCCACCAGTGGCACAGAAGACTTCACAGATACGCAGTATTTT. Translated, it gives CATSGTEDFTDTQYF.

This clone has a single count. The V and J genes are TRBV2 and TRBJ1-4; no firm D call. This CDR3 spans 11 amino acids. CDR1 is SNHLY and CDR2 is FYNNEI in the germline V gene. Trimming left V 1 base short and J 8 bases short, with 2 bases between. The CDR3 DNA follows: TGTGCCAGCAGTGAAGTGGAAAAACTGTTTTTT. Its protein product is CASSEVEKLFF. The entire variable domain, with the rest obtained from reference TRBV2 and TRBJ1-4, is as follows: EPEVTQTPSHQVTQMGQEVILRCVPISNHLYFYWYRQILGQKVEFLVSFYNNEISEKSEIFDDQFSVERPDGSNFTLKIRSTKLEDSAMYFCASSEVEKLFFGSGTQLSVL.

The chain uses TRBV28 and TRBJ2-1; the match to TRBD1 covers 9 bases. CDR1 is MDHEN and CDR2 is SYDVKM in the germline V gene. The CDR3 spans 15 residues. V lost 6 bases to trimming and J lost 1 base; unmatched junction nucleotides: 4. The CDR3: CASRTGQGSYNEQFF. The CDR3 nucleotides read TGTGCCAGCAGAACGGGACAGGGTTCCTACAATGAGCAGTTCTTC.

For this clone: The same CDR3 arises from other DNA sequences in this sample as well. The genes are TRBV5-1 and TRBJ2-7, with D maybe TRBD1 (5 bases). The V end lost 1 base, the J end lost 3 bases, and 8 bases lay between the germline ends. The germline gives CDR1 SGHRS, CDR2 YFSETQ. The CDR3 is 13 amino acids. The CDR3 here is CASSLLGDYEQYF. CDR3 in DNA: TGCGCCAGCAGCTTGTTAGGGGACTACGAGCAGTACTTC. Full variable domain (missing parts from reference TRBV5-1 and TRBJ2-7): KAGVTQTPRYLIKTRGQQVTLSCSPISGHRSVSWYQQTPGQGLQFLFEYFSETQRNKGNFPGRFSGRQFSNSRSEMNVSTLELGDSALYLCASSLLGDYEQYFGPGTRLTVT.

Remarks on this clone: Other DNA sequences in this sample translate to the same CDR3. The DNA for the CDR3 is TGTGCCAGCAGCCAAGGTCCCTACGAGCAGTACTTC. Amino acid sequence: CASSQGPYEQYF. This chain uses TRBV12-3 or TRBV12-4 with TRBJ2-7; D ambiguous. CDR3 length: 12 amino acids. V was cut by 6 bases and J by 2 bases, with 8 bases left in between.

The CDR3 DNA reads TGTGCCAGCACCGGGTGGGGGGCGAGCGAGCAGTACTTC. Protein: CASTGWGASEQYF. The V call is TRBV5-6, the J call TRBJ2-7; D tentatively fits TRBD1 or TRBD2 (6 bases each). CDR3 length: 13 amino acids. Trimming removed 6 bases from V and 6 bases from J, with 16 bases in between. CDR1 and CDR2 (germline): SGHDT, YYEEEE.

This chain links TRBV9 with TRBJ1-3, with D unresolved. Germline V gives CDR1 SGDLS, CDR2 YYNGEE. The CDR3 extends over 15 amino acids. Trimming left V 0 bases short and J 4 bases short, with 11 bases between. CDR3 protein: CASSVEVGRGNTIYF. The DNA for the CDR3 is TGTGCCAGCAGCGTAGAGGTAGGGCGAGGAAACACCATATATTTT.

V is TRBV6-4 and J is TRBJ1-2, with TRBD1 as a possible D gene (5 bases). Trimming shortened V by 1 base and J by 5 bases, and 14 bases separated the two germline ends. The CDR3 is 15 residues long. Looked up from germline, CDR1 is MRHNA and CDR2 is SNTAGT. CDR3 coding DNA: TGTGCCAGCAGTGACTATCCGGGGACGCGGTATGGCTACACCTTC. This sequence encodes CASSDYPGTRYGYTF.

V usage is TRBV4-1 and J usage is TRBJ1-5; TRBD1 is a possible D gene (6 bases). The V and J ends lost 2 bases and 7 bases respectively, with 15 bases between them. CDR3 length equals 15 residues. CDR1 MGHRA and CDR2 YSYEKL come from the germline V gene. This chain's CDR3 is CASSQRGAGEQPQHF. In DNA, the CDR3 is TGCGCCAGCAGCCAACGGGGGGCGGGCGAACAGCCCCAGCATTTT.

The CDR3 DNA reads as TGTGCCAGCAGCCTGGTCAATCCCATTTGCAAAAAAAACATTCAGTACTTC. This sequence encodes CASSLVNPICKKNIQYF. The chain has TRBV3-1 (or the pseudogene TRBV3-2) and TRBJ2-4; no reliable D call. CDR1 and CDR2 from the germline V gene are LGHDT and YNNKEL (reference sequence). V was pared by 4 bases and J by 4 bases, with 20 bases between. The CDR3 sequence is 17 residues long.